These 25 T cell receptor beta chains were sequenced from one sample in a study of blood T cell repertoires in COVID-19. Measured with immunoSEQ multiplex PCR; TCRdb has only the in-frame clones, and not every one. The sample carries some 390,000 clones, around 87% recorded once. Sequencing used peripheral blood. These receptors were collected from a woman aged 55-70 years with COVID-19, enrolled during active disease.

This chain uses TRBV5-4 with TRBJ1-2; 9 nucleotides align to TRBD1. Germline CDR1 reads SGHNT; CDR2 reads YYREEE (reference sequence). CDR3 length: 14 amino acids. V shed 0 bases, J shed 7 bases, and the junction held 4 bases outside the gene matches. The CDR3 DNA is TGTGCCAGCAGCTTGGACAGGGGGCTTCTTGGCTACACCTTC. It translates to CASSLDRGLLGYTF.

The chain joins TRBV12-3 or TRBV12-4 to TRBJ2-7; D is ambiguous. V gave up 0 bases and J gave up 7 bases, with 10 bases separating them. The CDR3 loop spans 13 amino acids. This CDR3 reads CASSLALRREQYF. As DNA, the CDR3 is TGTGCCAGCAGTTTAGCGCTAAGGCGGGAGCAGTACTTC.

The chain is built from TRBV12-3 or TRBV12-4 and TRBJ1-2, with D perhaps matching TRBD1 (6 bases). Trimming removed 5 bases from V and 7 bases from J, with 11 bases in between. There are 12 residues in the CDR3. As DNA, the CDR3 is TGTGCCAGCAGTGGGGGCTCTTTTGGCTACACCTTC. It specifies CASSGGSFGYTF.

The gene calls are TRBV5-5 and TRBJ1-5; possibly TRBD1 for D (6 bases). Trimming took off 3 bases at V and 3 bases at J, with 7 bases between the two ends. Germline V lookup: CDR1 SGHKS, CDR2 YYEKEE (reference sequence). The CDR3 has 13 residues. The CDR3 nucleotides read TGTGCCAGCAGCTGGGACAACAATCAGCCCCAGCATTTT. Protein sequence: CASSWDNNQPQHF.

The chain carries TRBV7-3 and TRBJ1-1, with a possible D match to TRBD1 (5 bases). The CDR3 loop spans 13 amino acids. Trimming stripped 2 bases from V and 6 bases from J, with 10 bases between. In germline, CDR1 is SGHTA, CDR2 FQGTGA. CDR3 residues: CASSLQGTAEAFF. As DNA, the CDR3 is TGTGCCAGCAGCTTACAGGGTACGGCTGAAGCTTTCTTT.

The chain recombines TRBV27 with TRBJ1-3, with 10 bases that match TRBD1. CDR3 size: 16 residues. The V gene end was trimmed by 4 bases and the J gene end by 1 base; junction bases not matched to a gene: 4. CDR1 MNHEY and CDR2 SMNVEV come from the germline V gene (reference sequence). Written as DNA, the CDR3 is TGTGCCAGCAGTTCTCGACAGGGGGCGTCTGGAAACACCATATATTTT. Translation: CASSSRQGASGNTIYF.

V usage is TRBV4-2 and J usage is TRBJ2-5; D may be TRBD1 (6 bases). The CDR3 contains 14 residues. V lost 1 base and J 5 bases, leaving 11 bases between the germline ends. Per germline, CDR1 LGHNA and CDR2 YNFKEQ. This CDR3 reads CASSQAQGRETQYF. CDR3 sequence (DNA): TGTGCCAGCAGCCAAGCCCAGGGGCGGGAGACCCAGTACTTC.

The chain joins TRBV3-1 (or the pseudogene TRBV3-2) to TRBJ1-2; tentatively, D is TRBD1 (5 bases). Germline V gene lookup returns CDR1 LGHDT and CDR2 YNNKEL (reference sequence). CDR3 size: 13 residues. V was shortened by 8 bases and J by 8 bases, with 18 bases between the two germline ends. The CDR3 nucleotides read TGTGCCAGCCAGGAGGGGAGCCGGGGGGGCTACACCTTC. Its protein product is CASQEGSRGGYTF.

This clone has a single count. The V and J genes are TRBV5-4 and TRBJ1-5, with 9 bases aligning to TRBD1. J lost 6 bases, V lost 2 bases, and 3 bases had no gene match. This CDR3 is built from 14 residues. Germline values: CDR1 SGHNT, CDR2 YYREEE (reference sequence). The CDR3 protein is CASSLQGAFQPQHF. CDR3 nucleotide sequence: TGTGCCAGCAGCTTACAGGGGGCCTTTCAGCCCCAGCATTTT.

The chain joins TRBV7-9 to TRBJ1-1; 8 nucleotides line up with TRBD1. The germline CDR1 and CDR2 sequences are SEHNR and FQNEAQ (reference sequence). The CDR3 has 16 amino acids. J lost 3 bases, V lost 5 bases, and 11 bases had no gene match. In DNA form, the CDR3 reads TGTGCCAGCAGCCCCGGCTTTGACAGGGGAGACACTGAAGCTTTCTTT. Its protein is CASSPGFDRGDTEAFF. The full variable domain, its missing parts supplied by reference TRBV7-9 and TRBJ1-1, is DTGVSQNPRHKITKRGQNVTFRCDPISEHNRLYWYRQTLGQGPEFLTYFQNEAQLEKSRLLSDRFSAERPKGSFSTLEIQRTEQGDSAMYLCASSPGFDRGDTEAFFGQGTRLTVV.

This clone was recorded only once. The chain carries TRBV5-1 and TRBJ2-1; TRBD1 aligns across 7 bases. The CDR3 extends over 14 amino acids. V lost 8 bases to trimming and J lost 2 bases; unmatched junction nucleotides: 7. The germline V gene encodes CDR1 SGHRS and CDR2 YFSETQ. The CDR3 reads CASTGQTAYNEQFF. CDR3 DNA sequence: TGCGCCAGTACGGGACAGACTGCCTACAATGAGCAGTTCTTC.

This clone was recorded only once. This chain connects TRBV2 to TRBJ2-3; 8 bases match TRBD1. The germline V gene has CDR1 SNHLY and CDR2 FYNNEI. Losses at the gene ends were 5 bases for V and 9 bases for J; bases not matched to a gene: 7. The CDR3 totals 13 residues. CDR3 in amino acids: CASSTEQGVTQYF. In nucleotides, the CDR3 is TGTGCCAGCAGTACCGAACAGGGGGTGACGCAGTATTTT.

This clone has just a few counts. V usage is TRBV7-2 and J usage is TRBJ1-2; no clear D. Trimming pared 5 bases from V and 5 bases from J, leaving 15 bases between. The CDR3 runs to 14 residues. Looked up from germline, CDR1 is SGHTA and CDR2 is FQGNSA. CDR3 residues: CASSPPVSSYGYTF. The CDR3, as DNA: TGTGCCAGCAGCCCCCCGGTCTCATCTTATGGCTACACCTTC. The entire variable domain, with the rest obtained from reference TRBV7-2 and TRBJ1-2, is as follows: GAGVSQSPSNKVTEKGKDVELRCDPISGHTALYWYRQSLGQGLEFLIYFQGNSAPDKSGLPSDRFSAERTGGSVSTLTIQRTQQEDSAVYLCASSPPVSSYGYTFGSGTRLTVV.

The V call is TRBV13, the J call TRBJ1-1; maybe TRBD1 (5 bases). Germline V gene data show CDR1 as PRHDT and CDR2 as FYEKMQ (reference sequence). Trimming took off 5 bases at V and 0 bases at J, with 19 bases between the two ends. The CDR3 consists of 17 residues. In DNA form, the CDR3 reads TGTGCCAGCAGCCTACGTAAGGGGAAAACCATGAACACTGAAGCTTTCTTT. Its translation is CASSLRKGKTMNTEAFF.

This clone appeared a single time. The chain employs TRBV9 and TRBJ2-2; the D gene is possibly TRBD1 (5 bases). Germline loops: CDR1 SGDLS, CDR2 YYNGEE. The CDR3 extends over 14 amino acids. Trimming took off 3 bases at V and 3 bases at J, with 9 bases between the two ends. CDR3 sequence (DNA): TGTGCCAGCAGCGCAGGGTTCGACACCGGGGAGCTGTTTTTT. This translates into CASSAGFDTGELFF. Filled out from reference TRBV9 and TRBJ2-2, the complete variable domain reads DSGVTQTPKHLITATGQRVTLRCSPRSGDLSVYWYQQSLDQGLQFLIQYYNGEERAKGNILERFSAQQFPDLHSELNLSSLELGDSALYFCASSAGFDTGELFFGEGSRLTVL.

The chain has TRBV7-2 and TRBJ2-1, with TRBD2 matching over 8 bases. The CDR3 has 14 amino acids. Unmatched junction bases numbered 8, after V lost 9 bases and J lost 4 bases. Germline CDR1 and CDR2: SGHTA and FQGNSA. The CDR3 coding sequence is TGTGCCAGTAACCTAGCGGGCCATTACAATGAGCAGTTCTTC. Its protein product is CASNLAGHYNEQFF.

This clone has a handful of counts. The V gene is TRBV11-2, the J gene TRBJ2-5, with D possibly matching TRBD2 (5 bases). CDR3 length: 13 amino acids. In germline, CDR1 is SGHAT, CDR2 FQNNGV. V lost 8 bases to trimming and J lost 5 bases, with 15 bases between them. The CDR3 loop reads CASLGPRRETQYF. For the CDR3, the DNA is TGTGCCAGCTTGGGCCCGAGGAGGGAGACCCAGTACTTC.

As regards this clone: An end of the junction differs from the germline gene, which may be a read error. For the CDR3, the DNA is TGTGCTAGCAGCTTAAAGGAGCGGGGGGCCCGGGTCAAGAACACCGGGGAGCTGTTTTTT. This gives the protein CASSLKERGARVKNTGELFF. This sequence joins TRBV7-7 and TRBJ2-2, with 9 bases that match TRBD2. Per the germline V gene, CDR1 is SSHAT and CDR2 is FNYEAQ (reference sequence). The CDR3 totals 20 residues.

The chain carries TRBV29-1 and TRBJ1-2; no clear D. V gave up 5 bases and J gave up 2 bases, with 15 bases separating them. The length of the CDR3 is 14 residues. Germline V lookup: CDR1 SQVTM, CDR2 ANQGSEA. CDR3 DNA sequence: TGCAGCGTTCCCCTCGGGTCCAACAACTATGGCTACACCTTC. This codes for CSVPLGSNNYGYTF.

V usage is TRBV30 and J usage is TRBJ2-7, with a weak D call TRBD1 (5 bases). Germline V gene data show CDR1 as GTSNPN and CDR2 as SVGIG (reference sequence). This CDR3 region has 13 residues. V lost 1 base and J 2 bases, leaving 9 bases between the germline ends. The DNA of the CDR3 is TGTGCCTGGAGTGGGGGCGGCCCCTACGAGCAGTACTTC. Amino acids: CAWSGGGPYEQYF.

The J gene is TRBJ1-1, the V gene TRBV19; a possible D gene is TRBD1 (5 bases). The ends were cut back, 0 bases at V and 5 bases at J, with 13 bases in the middle. This CDR3 has 15 amino acids. Germline V gene data show CDR1 as LNHDA and CDR2 as SQIVND (reference sequence). CDR3 amino acids: CASSIDPRVRTEAFF. The CDR3 DNA reads TGTGCCAGTAGTATAGATCCCAGGGTAAGGACTGAAGCTTTCTTT.

The V and J genes are TRBV7-3 and TRBJ2-5, with 8 nucleotides matching TRBD1. The V gene end was trimmed by 2 bases and the J gene end by 7 bases; junction bases not matched to a gene: 3. Germline loops: CDR1 SGHTA, CDR2 FQGTGA. The CDR3 length is 13 residues. DNA for the CDR3: TGTGCCAGCAGCTTAGGGACAGGAGGGACCCAGTACTTC. Translating gives CASSLGTGGTQYF.

The gene calls are TRBV2 and TRBJ1-6, with 7 bases aligning to TRBD1. Germline lookup yields CDR1 SNHLY and CDR2 FYNNEI. The J segment lost 4 bases and the V segment lost 6 bases, leaving 6 bases of the junction unmatched. The CDR3 extends over 15 amino acids. The CDR3 region has the DNA TGTGCCAGCAGCCTCGACAGGGTTTATAATTCACCCCTCCACTTT. It yields the protein CASSLDRVYNSPLHF.

This sequence joins TRBV5-6 and TRBJ1-3; D is unresolved. The CDR3 length is 14 residues. The V gene lost 4 bases and the J gene lost 2 bases, with 10 bases spanning the gap. Germline values: CDR1 SGHDT, CDR2 YYEEEE. The chain's CDR3 is CASSTLRAGNTIYF. DNA for the CDR3: TGTGCCAGCAGCACCCTCCGGGCTGGAAACACCATATATTTT.

The chain combines TRBV2 with TRBJ2-3; 8 nucleotides line up with TRBD2. There are 16 residues in the CDR3. The V and J ends lost 6 bases and 1 base, in that order; junction bases with no gene match: 9. Germline V gene data show CDR1 as SNHLY and CDR2 as FYNNEI. Written as DNA, the CDR3 is TGTGCCAGCAGGGAAAGAGCGGGGGTTGGCACAGATACGCAGTATTTT. Its translation: CASRERAGVGTDTQYF.